What follows is one TCR beta chain and its context. Data came from immunoSEQ multiplex PCR; TCRdb stores just in-frame clones and leaves some out. The sample carries 60,000 to 85,000 clones, 65% to 90% recorded once. The data were obtained in a study of OX40 agonist ivuxolimab in advanced cancers. The sequencing used CD4+ or CD8+ T cells sorted from blood, collected in a trial of the OX40 agonist ivuxolimab. The clonotype was recovered from an adult with an advanced solid tumor such as melanoma, head and neck, liver or kidney cancer.

CDR3 protein: CAISGTGRSYGYTF. CDR3 sequence (DNA): TGTGCCATCAGTGGGACAGGCCGATCGTATGGCTACACCTTC. The genes are TRBV10-3 and TRBJ1-2; 7 nucleotides agree with TRBD1. Germline CDR1 is ENHRY and CDR2 is SYGVKD. The length of the CDR3 is 14 residues. Trimming took 4 bases from V and 5 from J; bases not matched to a gene: 7.